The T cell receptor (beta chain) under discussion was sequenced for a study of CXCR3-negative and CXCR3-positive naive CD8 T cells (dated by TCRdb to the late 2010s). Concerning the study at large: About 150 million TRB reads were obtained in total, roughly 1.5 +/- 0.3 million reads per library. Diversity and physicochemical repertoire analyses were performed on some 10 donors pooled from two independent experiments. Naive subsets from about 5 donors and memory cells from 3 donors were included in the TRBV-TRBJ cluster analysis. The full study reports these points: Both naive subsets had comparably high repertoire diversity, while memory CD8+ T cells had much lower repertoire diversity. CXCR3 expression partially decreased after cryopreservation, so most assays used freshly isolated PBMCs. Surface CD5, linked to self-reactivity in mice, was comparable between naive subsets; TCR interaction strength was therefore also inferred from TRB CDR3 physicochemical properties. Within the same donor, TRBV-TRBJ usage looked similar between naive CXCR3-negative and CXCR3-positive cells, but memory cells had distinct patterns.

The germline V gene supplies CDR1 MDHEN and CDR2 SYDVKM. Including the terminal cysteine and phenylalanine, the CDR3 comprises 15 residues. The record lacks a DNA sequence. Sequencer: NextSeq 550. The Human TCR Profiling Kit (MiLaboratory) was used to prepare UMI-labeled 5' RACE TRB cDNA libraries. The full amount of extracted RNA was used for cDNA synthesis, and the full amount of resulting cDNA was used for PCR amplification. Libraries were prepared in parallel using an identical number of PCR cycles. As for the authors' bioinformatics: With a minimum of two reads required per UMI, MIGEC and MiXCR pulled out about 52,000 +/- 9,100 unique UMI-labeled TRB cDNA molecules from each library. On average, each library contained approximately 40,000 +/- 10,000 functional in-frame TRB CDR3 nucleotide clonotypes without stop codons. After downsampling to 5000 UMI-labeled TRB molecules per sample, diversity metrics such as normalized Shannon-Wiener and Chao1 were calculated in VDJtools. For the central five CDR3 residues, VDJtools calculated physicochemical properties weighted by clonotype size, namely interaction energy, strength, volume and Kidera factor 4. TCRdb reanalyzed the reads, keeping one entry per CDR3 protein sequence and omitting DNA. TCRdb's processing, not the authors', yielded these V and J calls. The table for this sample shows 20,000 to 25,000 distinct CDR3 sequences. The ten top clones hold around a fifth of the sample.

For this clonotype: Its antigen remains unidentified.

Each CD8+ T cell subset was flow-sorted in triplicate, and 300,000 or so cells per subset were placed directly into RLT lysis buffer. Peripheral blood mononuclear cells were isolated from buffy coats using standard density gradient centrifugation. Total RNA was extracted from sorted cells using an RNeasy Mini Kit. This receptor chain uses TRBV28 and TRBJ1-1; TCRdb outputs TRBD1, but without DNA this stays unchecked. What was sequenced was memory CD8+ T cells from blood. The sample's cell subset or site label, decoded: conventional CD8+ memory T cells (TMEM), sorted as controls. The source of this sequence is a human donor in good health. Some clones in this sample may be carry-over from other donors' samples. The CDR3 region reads CASSFRGIRNTEAFF.